The clone carrying this T cell receptor beta chain was seen a few times. This record belongs to a study of beta chain features in type 1 diabetes. The CDR3 runs 18 residues. With V trimmed by 0 bases and J by 2 bases, 5 bases remained unmatched. Germline-derived CDR1 and CDR2 are MNHNS and SASEGT. Isolated RNA was reverse transcribed in full, so expressed TCRB transcripts were sequenced. Sequencing used immunoSEQ multiplex PCR; TCRdb keeps in-frame clones, though not all of them. The sample lists fewer than 550,000 clones, about 10% seen once, with more than 0.045% in the top ten. The material sequenced was naive CD4+ T cells from blood. V is TRBV6-1 and J is TRBJ2-3; 13 bases agree with TRBD2. This TCR was sampled from a woman under 30 in good health. The CDR3 here is CASSEARTSGGHTDTQYF. The CDR3 DNA is TGTGCCAGCAGTGAAGCGCGGACTAGCGGGGGACACACAGATACGCAGTATTTT.